The text below deals with one TCR beta chain. Its target is not known. This sample is drawn from a study of metastatic and nonmetastatic thyroid tumors. About the study: Comparative analysis of repertoires was undertaken across blood and tumor or nodule tissue obtained from malignant and benign thyroid patients. Study-wide findings and caveats: It was reportedly found that TCR beta diversity was significantly higher in malignant thyroid tumors than in benign nodules, a difference seen in both blood and tumor samples.

Per the germline V gene, CDR1 is SNHLY and CDR2 is FYNNEI. Between the trimmed V and J ends, which lost 4 bases and 4 bases, there was a span of 13 bases. The CDR3 has 14 amino acids. In the original processing: Building a distant-metastasis classifier for papillary thyroid cancer drew on CDR3 differences across clinicopathological groups. TCRdb reanalyzed the PCR reads via MiXCR. These V and J calls rely on TCRdb rather than the paper's analysis. The sample includes fewer than 25,000 clones, 15% to 20% of them seen just once. All patients reached thyroid surgery having received no treatment beforehand.

This sequence was found in a male donor with papillary thyroid cancer or a benign thyroid nodule (not recorded which). Some clones in this sample may be carry-over from other donors' samples. The chain uses TRBV2 and TRBJ1-1; no clear D. The sample was adjacent normal tissue. CDR3 amino acids: CASSVRKAGTEAFF. DNA of the CDR3: TGTGCCAGCAGTGTTAGGAAGGCGGGCACTGAAGCTTTCTTT.